Presented here are 30 T cell receptor beta chains from one specimen sequenced in a study of blood T cell repertoires in COVID-19. TCRdb's copy holds only in-frame clones and misses some; the assay was immunoSEQ multiplex PCR. Of about 480,000 clones listed, about 91% were seen once; the top ten hold 0.9%. Sample: peripheral blood. The receptors here all came from a man younger than 35 with COVID-19, enrolled during active disease.

The chain couples TRBV5-1 to TRBJ2-1; 7 bases map to TRBD1. V lost 3 bases and J lost 4; bases outside the gene matches: 7. The CDR3 length is 15 residues. Germline V gives CDR1 SGHRS, CDR2 YFSETQ. CDR3 residues: CASSSGTATYNEQFF. The CDR3 DNA reads TGCGCCAGCAGCTCAGGGACAGCCACATACAATGAGCAGTTCTTC. The complete variable domain, with remaining parts taken from reference TRBV5-1 and TRBJ2-1, reads KAGVTQTPRYLIKTRGQQVTLSCSPISGHRSVSWYQQTPGQGLQFLFEYFSETQRNKGNFPGRFSGRQFSNSRSEMNVSTLELGDSALYLCASSSGTATYNEQFFGPGTRLTVL.

V usage is TRBV12-3 or TRBV12-4 and J usage is TRBJ1-2, with D tentatively TRBD1 (5 bases). The CDR3 length is 13 residues. V shed 3 bases and J shed 7 bases, with 12 bases lying between them. The chain's CDR3 is CASSLGQVSGYTF. The CDR3 region has the DNA TGTGCCAGCAGTTTGGGGCAGGTCTCTGGCTACACCTTC.

The V call is TRBV6-5, the J call TRBJ1-2; perhaps TRBD1 as D (5 bases). The CDR3 contains 12 residues. Germline V gene sequence: CDR1 MNHEY, CDR2 SVGAGI. In DNA, the CDR3 is TGTGTCGTGGGGCAGATTTACTATGGCTACACCTTC. It translates to CVVGQIYYGYTF.

J is TRBJ2-1 and V is TRBV7-6, with 13 bases aligning to TRBD2. CDR3 length: 15 residues. Germline V CDR1 and CDR2: SGHVS, FNYEAQ. Unmatched junction bases numbered 6, after V lost 5 bases and J lost 8 bases. The CDR3 protein is CASSQSGLAGDEQFF. DNA of the CDR3: TGTGCCAGCAGCCAATCCGGACTAGCGGGAGATGAGCAGTTCTTC.

The V call is TRBV23-1, the J call TRBJ2-7, with 7 bases aligning to TRBD1. Being an ORF, TRBV23-1 has a function that is uncertain. V lost 6 bases to trimming and J lost 2 bases; unmatched junction nucleotides: 7. This CDR3 has 14 amino acids. The CDR3 region has the DNA TGCGCCAGCAGAGTAAACAGGGGCCCCTACGAGCAGTACTTC. Protein product: CASRVNRGPYEQYF.

J is TRBJ2-3 and V is TRBV24-1; D remains ambiguous. Germline V lookup: CDR1 KGHDR, CDR2 SFDVKD. V dropped 9 bases and J dropped 9 bases, with 18 bases sitting between them. CDR3 length: 13 amino acids. DNA of the CDR3: TGTGCCACCTCCCCCGGTGGAGTAGAAACGCAGTATTTT. Encoded protein: CATSPGGVETQYF.

The J gene is TRBJ2-7, the V gene TRBV15; 12 bases fit TRBD1. CDR3 size: 17 residues. After removal of 0 bases from V and 7 bases from J, the junction contained 10 bases not matched to a gene. Germline loops: CDR1 LNHNV, CDR2 YYDKDF (reference sequence). Here the CDR3 DNA reads TGTGCCACCAGCAGAGATTTGGGACAGGGGGCAGTAGGGGAGCAGTACTTC. Protein product: CATSRDLGQGAVGEQYF.

The V call is TRBV18, the J call TRBJ2-6, with D possibly matching TRBD1 (6 bases). Trimming pared 3 bases from V and 0 bases from J, leaving 12 bases between. Germline CDR1 reads KGHSH; CDR2 reads LQKENI. The CDR3 has 17 residues. CDR3: CASSPGHRTSGANVLTF. CDR3 sequence (DNA): TGTGCCAGCTCACCGGGACACCGCACCTCTGGGGCCAACGTCCTGACTTTC. The whole variable domain, filled in from reference TRBV18 and TRBJ2-6, reads NAGVMQNPRHLVRRRGQEARLRCSPMKGHSHVYWYRQLPEEGLKFMVYLQKENIIDESGMPKERFSAEFPKEGPSILRIQQVVRGDSAAYFCASSPGHRTSGANVLTFGAGSRLTVL.

This chain connects TRBV5-1 to TRBJ2-3; 12 nucleotides match TRBD2. CDR3 length equals 17 residues. V shed 3 bases, J shed 3 bases, and the junction held 8 bases outside the gene matches. Germline V gene data show CDR1 as SGHRS and CDR2 as YFSETQ. As DNA, the CDR3 is TGCGCCAGCAGCTCCGGCACACTAGCGGGGGGAACAGATACGCAGTATTTT. Protein: CASSSGTLAGGTDTQYF.

The chain couples TRBV27 to TRBJ2-2; the D gene is possibly TRBD2 (6 bases). Trimming left V 5 bases short and J 5 bases short, with 27 bases between. The CDR3 length is 19 residues. Per germline, CDR1 MNHEY and CDR2 SMNVEV (reference sequence). The CDR3 protein is CASSPLGAQGRAGTGELFF. CDR3 in DNA: TGTGCCAGCAGTCCCCTTGGCGCGCAGGGCAGGGCGGGGACCGGGGAGCTGTTTTTT.

Points on this clone: Other DNA sequences in this sample translate to the same CDR3. The rearrangement links TRBV28 to TRBJ1-2; 12 bases are a match to TRBD1. CDR1 MDHEN and CDR2 SYDVKM come from the germline V gene. The CDR3 loop spans 15 amino acids. V trimming: 6 bases; J trimming: 5 bases; junction bases outside the gene matches: 7. CDR3 protein: CASSPGQGAWYGYTF. The CDR3 coding sequence is TGTGCCAGCAGCCCGGGACAGGGGGCCTGGTATGGCTACACCTTC.

The gene calls are TRBV5-1 and TRBJ2-3, with 7 bases that match TRBD2. V dropped 2 bases and J dropped 5; count of bases not matched to a gene: 5. The CDR3 length is 14 residues. Per germline, CDR1 SGHRS and CDR2 YFSETQ. The CDR3 nucleotides are TGCGCCAGCAGCTTCGGCGGGAGTTTAGATACGCAGTATTTT. This translates into CASSFGGSLDTQYF.

This sequence joins TRBV11-3 and TRBJ2-7; weak D call: TRBD1 (6 bases). The germline CDR1 and CDR2 sequences are SGHNT and YENEEA. V was pared by 5 bases and J by 5 bases, with 16 bases between. The CDR3 length is 14 residues. The CDR3 here is CASSPEQGSNEQYF. The CDR3 DNA reads as TGTGCCAGCAGCCCGGAACAGGGCAGCAACGAGCAGTACTTC.

The V and J genes are TRBV12-5 and TRBJ2-1; unclear D gene. Germline values: CDR1 LGHNT, CDR2 FRNRAP. Deletions cut 0 bases from V and 6 bases from J, with 6 bases between. This CDR3 is built from 13 residues. In DNA, the CDR3 is TGTGCTAGTGGTTTGGTTTATTTCAATGAGCAGTTCTTC. Translating it yields CASGLVYFNEQFF.

The gene calls are TRBV3-1 (or the pseudogene TRBV3-2) and TRBJ2-3; 8 positions match TRBD2. Germline assignment: CDR1 LGHDT and CDR2 YNNKEL (reference sequence). After removal of 4 bases from V and 11 bases from J, the junction contained 17 bases not matched to a gene. CDR3 length: 16 residues. CDR3 in DNA: TGTGCCAGCAGCCTACTCAGCGGGGGCACACTCGGGTGGCAGTATTTT. As protein: CASSLLSGGTLGWQYF.

This clone showed up just a few times. V gene TRBV7-9 combines with J gene TRBJ1-1, with D unresolved. Germline-derived CDR1 and CDR2 are SEHNR and FQNEAQ (reference sequence). The CDR3 runs to 13 residues. V lost 4 bases and J 4 bases, leaving 10 bases between the germline ends. The CDR3 loop reads CASSSGVSTEAFF. The CDR3, as DNA: TGTGCCAGCAGCTCCGGGGTATCCACTGAAGCTTTCTTT. Using reference TRBV7-9 and TRBJ1-1 for the parts outside the CDR3, the full variable domain is DTGVSQNPRHKITKRGQNVTFRCDPISEHNRLYWYRQTLGQGPEFLTYFQNEAQLEKSRLLSDRFSAERPKGSFSTLEIQRTEQGDSAMYLCASSSGVSTEAFFGQGTRLTVV.

The chain uses TRBV2 and TRBJ2-1; TRBD1 aligns across 9 bases. V was pared by 0 bases and J by 4 bases, with 22 bases of the junction left unmatched. The CDR3 runs to 22 residues. Germline CDR1 reads SNHLY; CDR2 reads FYNNEI. The DNA for the CDR3 is TGTGCCAGCAGTGAAGCGCTTTTTCGGACGGACAGGGGTCGACCGATTTACAATGAGCAGTTCTTC. Protein product: CASSEALFRTDRGRPIYNEQFF.

The chain employs TRBV28 and TRBJ2-6, with no clear D. Trimming took off 8 bases at V and 2 bases at J, with 4 bases between the two ends. The CDR3 runs 12 residues. Germline CDR1 is MDHEN and CDR2 is SYDVKM. Here the CDR3 reads CASVTGANVLTF. The CDR3 coding sequence is TGTGCCAGCGTAACTGGGGCCAACGTCCTGACTTTC.

This clone came up once. This sequence joins TRBV21-1 and TRBJ2-7; the D call in the table, TRBD2, was not verified against the DNA. TRBV21-1 is a recognized pseudogene. The CDR3 runs to 19 residues. CDR3 sequence: CASSTSMGLAGRSSYEQYF. CDR3 coding DNA: TGTGCCAGCAGCACCTCAATGGGACTAGCGGGACGAAGCTCCTACGAGCAGTACTTC.

CDR3 protein: CASSFHGGAYEQYF. CDR3 DNA sequence: TGTGCCAGCAGCTTTCACGGGGGGGCCTACGAGCAGTACTTC. This chain connects TRBV7-8 to TRBJ2-7; 8 bases map to TRBD2. J lost 2 bases, V lost 3 bases, and 3 bases had no gene match. This CDR3 region has 14 residues. The V gene's germline CDR1 is SGHVS and CDR2 FQNEAQ.

The J gene is TRBJ1-2, the V gene TRBV24-1; 9 nucleotides align to TRBD1. V lost 2 bases and J lost 7; bases outside the gene matches: 7. The length of the CDR3 is 15 residues. Germline CDR1 is KGHDR and CDR2 is SFDVKD. Here the CDR3 reads CATSDSKGQGFGYTF. As DNA, the CDR3 is TGTGCCACCAGTGATTCGAAGGGACAGGGTTTTGGCTACACCTTC.

This chain connects TRBV30 to TRBJ2-1, with TRBD2 matching over 10 bases. J lost 15 bases, V lost 3 bases, and 8 bases had no gene match. Germline values: CDR1 GTSNPN, CDR2 SVGIG (reference sequence). The CDR3 is 12 residues long. The CDR3: CAWSETSGWWFF. DNA for the CDR3: TGTGCCTGGAGCGAGACTAGCGGGTGGTGGTTCTTC.

The rearrangement links TRBV19 to TRBJ2-4, with D tentatively TRBD2 (6 bases). The germline gives CDR1 LNHDA, CDR2 SQIVND (reference sequence). Trimming removed 4 bases from V and 6 bases from J, with 16 bases in between. CDR3 length: 15 residues. This chain's CDR3 is CASSRPGREGNIQYF. CDR3 coding DNA: TGTGCCAGTAGTAGACCCGGGAGAGAAGGAAACATTCAGTACTTC.

This clone was recorded only once. This chain uses TRBV6-5 with TRBJ2-7, with 7 bases fitting TRBD2. This CDR3 is 14 amino acids long. Germline-derived CDR1 and CDR2 are MNHEY and SVGAGI. J lost 7 bases, V lost 8 bases, and 14 bases had no gene match. The CDR3 region has the DNA TGTGCCAGCGGAGCCGGGAGGCGATCTGGGGAGCAGTACTTC. It translates to CASGAGRRSGEQYF.

The rearrangement links TRBV5-5 to TRBJ2-3, with 10 bases that match TRBD2. Germline V CDR1 and CDR2: SGHKS, YYEKEE (reference sequence). V lost 4 bases, J lost 2 bases, and 7 bases stayed unmatched. The CDR3 contains 16 residues. The CDR3 protein is CASSLERGGITDTQYF. The CDR3 coding sequence is TGTGCCAGCAGCCTGGAGCGGGGGGGAATCACAGATACGCAGTATTTT.

The chain has TRBV7-9 and TRBJ1-2; a weak D match, TRBD1 (5 bases). V was cut by 5 bases and J by 2 bases, with 12 bases left in between. Germline V gene lookup returns CDR1 SEHNR and CDR2 FQNEAQ (reference sequence). The CDR3 totals 14 residues. The CDR3 region has the DNA TGTGCCAGCAGCACCTCGACAGCGAACTATGGCTACACCTTC. It yields the protein CASSTSTANYGYTF. The full variable domain, rest sourced from reference TRBV7-9 and TRBJ1-2, is DTGVSQNPRHKITKRGQNVTFRCDPISEHNRLYWYRQTLGQGPEFLTYFQNEAQLEKSRLLSDRFSAERPKGSFSTLEIQRTEQGDSAMYLCASSTSTANYGYTFGSGTRLTVV.

The chain recombines TRBV7-9 with TRBJ1-4; TRBD1 matches 10 bases. Germline V CDR1 and CDR2: SEHNR, FQNEAQ (reference sequence). The J segment lost 4 bases and the V segment lost 5 bases, leaving 7 bases of the junction unmatched. The CDR3 runs 16 residues. CDR3 protein: CASSPGTGEINEKLFF. CDR3 DNA: TGTGCCAGCAGCCCCGGGACAGGGGAAATTAATGAAAAACTGTTTTTT. Supplemented by reference TRBV7-9 and TRBJ1-4, the full variable domain reads DTGVSQNPRHKITKRGQNVTFRCDPISEHNRLYWYRQTLGQGPEFLTYFQNEAQLEKSRLLSDRFSAERPKGSFSTLEIQRTEQGDSAMYLCASSPGTGEINEKLFFGSGTQLSVL.

The chain is built from TRBV5-1 and TRBJ2-1, with 11 bases identical to TRBD2. CDR1 is SGHRS, CDR2 YFSETQ, per germline. V shed 0 bases and J 1 base; nucleotides not matched to a gene: 9. The length of the CDR3 is 19 residues. The chain's CDR3 is CASSLGYYSGRASYNEQFF. CDR3 bases: TGCGCCAGCAGCTTGGGATACTATAGCGGGAGGGCGTCCTACAATGAGCAGTTCTTC.

In this sample, this clone turned up once. The CDR3 is CASGSSNQPQHF. The DNA for the CDR3 is TGTGCCAGTGGGAGTAGCAATCAGCCCCAGCATTTT. This chain connects TRBV28 to TRBJ1-5; D is ambiguous. Trimming removed 9 bases at V and 0 bases at J, with 6 bases between. The V gene's germline CDR1 is MDHEN and CDR2 SYDVKM. The CDR3 totals 12 residues.

V usage is TRBV5-4 and J usage is TRBJ2-7, with a weak D call TRBD1 (6 bases). This CDR3 comprises 14 residues. V shed 4 bases and J shed 5 bases, with 16 bases lying between them. Germline V gene data show CDR1 as SGHNT and CDR2 as YYREEE (reference sequence). The CDR3 is CASSPMDSWNEQYF. In DNA, the CDR3 is TGTGCCAGCAGCCCAATGGACAGCTGGAACGAGCAGTACTTC.